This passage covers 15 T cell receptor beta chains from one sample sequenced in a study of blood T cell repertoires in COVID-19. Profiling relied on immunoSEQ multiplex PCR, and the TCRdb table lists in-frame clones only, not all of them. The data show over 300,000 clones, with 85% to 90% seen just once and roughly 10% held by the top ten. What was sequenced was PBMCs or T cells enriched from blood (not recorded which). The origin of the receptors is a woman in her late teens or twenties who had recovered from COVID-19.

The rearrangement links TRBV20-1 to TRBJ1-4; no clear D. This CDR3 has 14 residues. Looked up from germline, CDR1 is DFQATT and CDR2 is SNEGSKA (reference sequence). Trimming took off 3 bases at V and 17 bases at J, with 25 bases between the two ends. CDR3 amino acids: CSASLPDWRRRLFF. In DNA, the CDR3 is TGCAGTGCTAGTTTACCGGACTGGCGGCGGAGATTATTTTTT.

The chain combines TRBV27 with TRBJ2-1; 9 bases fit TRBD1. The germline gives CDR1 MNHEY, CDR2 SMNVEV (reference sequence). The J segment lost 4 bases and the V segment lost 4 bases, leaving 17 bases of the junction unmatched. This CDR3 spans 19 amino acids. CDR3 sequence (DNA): TGTGCCAGCAGTTCTTACCCTCTGATGACAGGGGGGGGATACAATGAGCAGTTCTTC. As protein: CASSSYPLMTGGGYNEQFF.

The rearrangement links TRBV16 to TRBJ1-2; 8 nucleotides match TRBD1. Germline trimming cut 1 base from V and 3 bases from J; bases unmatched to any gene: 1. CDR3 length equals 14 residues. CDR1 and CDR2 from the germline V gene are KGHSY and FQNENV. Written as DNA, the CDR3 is TGTGCCAGCAGCCAATACAGGGGGGACTATGGCTACACCTTC. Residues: CASSQYRGDYGYTF.

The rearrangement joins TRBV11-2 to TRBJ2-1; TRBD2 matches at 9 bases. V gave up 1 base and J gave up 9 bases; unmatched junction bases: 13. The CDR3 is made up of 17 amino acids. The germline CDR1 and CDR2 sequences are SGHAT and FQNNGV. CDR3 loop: CASSLGVSGRGVSEQFF. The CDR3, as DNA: TGTGCCAGCAGCTTAGGCGTTAGCGGGAGAGGGGTGAGTGAGCAGTTCTTC.

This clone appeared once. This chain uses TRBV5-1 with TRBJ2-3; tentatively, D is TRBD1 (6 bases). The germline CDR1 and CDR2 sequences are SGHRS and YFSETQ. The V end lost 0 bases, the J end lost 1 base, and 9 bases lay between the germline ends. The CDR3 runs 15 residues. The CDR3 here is CASSLADSGTDTQYF. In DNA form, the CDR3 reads TGCGCCAGCAGCTTGGCGGACAGTGGCACAGATACGCAGTATTTT.

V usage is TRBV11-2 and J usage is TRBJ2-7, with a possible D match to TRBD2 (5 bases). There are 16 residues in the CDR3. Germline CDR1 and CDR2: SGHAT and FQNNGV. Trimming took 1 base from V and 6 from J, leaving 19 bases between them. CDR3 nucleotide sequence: TGTGCCAGCAGCTTAGGAGTGAGGGAACAAAAGGCCGAGCAGTACTTC. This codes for CASSLGVREQKAEQYF.

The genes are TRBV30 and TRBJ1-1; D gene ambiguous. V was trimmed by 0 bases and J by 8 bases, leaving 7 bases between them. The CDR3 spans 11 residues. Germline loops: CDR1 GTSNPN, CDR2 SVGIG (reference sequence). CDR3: CAWSVIREAFF. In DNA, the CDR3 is TGTGCCTGGAGTGTTATACGGGAAGCTTTCTTT.

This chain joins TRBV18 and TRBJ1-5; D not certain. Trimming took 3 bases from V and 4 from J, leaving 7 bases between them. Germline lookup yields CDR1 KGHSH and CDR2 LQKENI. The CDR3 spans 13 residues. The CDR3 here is CASSPGANQPQHF. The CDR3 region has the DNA TGTGCCAGCTCACCGGGCGCAAATCAGCCCCAGCATTTT.

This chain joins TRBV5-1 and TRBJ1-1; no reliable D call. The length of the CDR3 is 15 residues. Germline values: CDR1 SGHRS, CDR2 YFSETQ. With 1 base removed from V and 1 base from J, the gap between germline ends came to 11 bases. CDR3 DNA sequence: TGCGCCAGCAGCTTGACCGCCGGTAGGAACACTGAAGCTTTCTTT. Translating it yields CASSLTAGRNTEAFF. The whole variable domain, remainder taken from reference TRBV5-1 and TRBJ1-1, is KAGVTQTPRYLIKTRGQQVTLSCSPISGHRSVSWYQQTPGQGLQFLFEYFSETQRNKGNFPGRFSGRQFSNSRSEMNVSTLELGDSALYLCASSLTAGRNTEAFFGQGTRLTVV.

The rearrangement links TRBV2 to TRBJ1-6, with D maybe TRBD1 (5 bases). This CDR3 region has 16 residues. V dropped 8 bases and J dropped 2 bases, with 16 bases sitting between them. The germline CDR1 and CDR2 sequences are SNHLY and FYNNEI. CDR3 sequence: CASGAPGITYNSPLHF. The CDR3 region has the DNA TGTGCCAGCGGGGCTCCGGGCATAACCTATAATTCACCCCTCCACTTT.

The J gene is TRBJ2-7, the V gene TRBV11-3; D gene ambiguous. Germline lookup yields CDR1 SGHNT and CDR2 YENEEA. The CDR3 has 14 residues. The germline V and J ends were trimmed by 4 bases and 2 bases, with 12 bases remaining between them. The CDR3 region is CASSCTGETYEQYF. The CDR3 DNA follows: TGTGCCAGCAGCTGCACCGGTGAAACCTACGAGCAGTACTTC.

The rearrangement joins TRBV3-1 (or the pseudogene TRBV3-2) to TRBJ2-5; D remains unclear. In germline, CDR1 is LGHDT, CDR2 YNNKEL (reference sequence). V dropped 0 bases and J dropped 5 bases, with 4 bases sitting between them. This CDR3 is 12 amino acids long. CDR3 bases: TGTGCCAGCAGCCAAGATCAGGAGACCCAGTACTTC. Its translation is CASSQDQETQYF.

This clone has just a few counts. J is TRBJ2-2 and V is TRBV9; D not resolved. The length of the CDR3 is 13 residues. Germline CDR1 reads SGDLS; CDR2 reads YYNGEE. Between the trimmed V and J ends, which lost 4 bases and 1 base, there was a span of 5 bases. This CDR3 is CASSTENTGELFF. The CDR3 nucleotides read TGTGCCAGCAGCACAGAGAACACCGGGGAGCTGTTTTTT.

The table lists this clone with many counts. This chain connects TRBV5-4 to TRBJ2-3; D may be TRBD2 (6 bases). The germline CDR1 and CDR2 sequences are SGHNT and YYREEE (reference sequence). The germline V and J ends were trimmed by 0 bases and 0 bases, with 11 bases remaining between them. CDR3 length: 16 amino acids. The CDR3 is CASSLVLGTSTDTQYF. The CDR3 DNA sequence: TGTGCCAGCAGCTTGGTGTTGGGGACTAGCACAGATACGCAGTATTTT. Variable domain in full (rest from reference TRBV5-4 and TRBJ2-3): ETGVTQSPTHLIKTRGQQVTLRCSSQSGHNTVSWYQQALGQGPQFIFQYYREEENGRGNFPPRFSGLQFPNYSSELNVNALELDDSALYLCASSLVLGTSTDTQYFGPGTRLTVL.

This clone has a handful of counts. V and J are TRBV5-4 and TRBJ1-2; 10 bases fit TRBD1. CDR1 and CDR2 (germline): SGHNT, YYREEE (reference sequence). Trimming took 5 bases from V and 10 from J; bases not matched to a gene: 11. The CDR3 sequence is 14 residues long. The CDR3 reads CASRPIGTGAVYTF. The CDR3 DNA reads TGTGCCAGCAGGCCTATCGGGACAGGGGCTGTCTACACCTTC.